The rows below give T cell receptor beta chains drawn from one sample of a study of T cell changes during pregnancy in multiple sclerosis. Assay: immunoSEQ multiplex PCR; the TCRdb copy retains only in-frame clones and omits some. The sample shows tens of thousands of clones, about 96% of them seen only once. The sample consisted of CD8+ T cells from peripheral blood mononuclear cells, taken after pregnancy. Source of these receptors: a female donor with multiple sclerosis, enrolled in a pregnancy study. CDR3s include the opening cysteine and the closing phenylalanine or tryptophan. The D gene is left open where the match is weak. Some rows have no size entry. The others give once, few or many, or a class for an expanded clone.

j_call,clone_size,v_call,d_call,cdr3_aa,cdr3_nt
TRBJ2-1,.,TRBV15,.,CATSSEKLQQQFF,TGTGCCACCAGCAGTGAGAAACTACAACAGCAGTTCTTC
TRBJ2-1,.,TRBV19,.,CASSMTGSDYNEQFF,TGTGCCAGTAGTATGACGGGGAGTGACTACAATGAGCAGTTCTTC
TRBJ2-7,once,TRBV6-1,.,CASGLASYEQYF,TGTGCCAGCGGGCTAGCGAGTTATGAGCAGTACTTC
TRBJ2-7,.,TRBV28,TRBD1,CASSSPRDRARYEQYF,TGTGCCAGCAGTTCCCCCCGGGACAGGGCCCGCTACGAGCAGTACTTC
TRBJ2-1,.,TRBV4-3,.,CASSQGTSGARYNNEQFF,TGCGCCAGCAGCCAAGGGACCAGCGGAGCCCGCTATAACAATGAGCAGTTCTTC
TRBJ2-1,.,TRBV4-2,TRBD2,CASSQGTSGSRNEQFF,TGTGCCAGCAGCCAAGGGACTAGCGGGAGTCGGAATGAGCAGTTCTTC
TRBJ1-2,.,TRBV6-5,TRBD1,CASSYGTGGGNGYTF,TGTGCCAGCAGTTACGGGACAGGGGGCGGGAATGGCTACACCTTC
TRBJ2-5,.,TRBV2,TRBD1,CASRGFGTGGQETQYF,TGTGCCAGCAGGGGTTTTGGGACAGGGGGCCAAGAGACCCAGTACTTC
TRBJ2-3,.,TRBV28,.,CASSEGERPTDTQYF,TGTGCCAGCAGTGAAGGGGAACGGCCCACAGATACGCAGTATTTT
TRBJ2-7,.,TRBV10-3,TRBD2,CAISPSGGSYEQYF,TGTGCCATCAGTCCTAGCGGGGGCTCCTACGAGCAGTACTTC
TRBJ2-2,.,TRBV2,TRBD2,CASSDPTSGMIGELFF,TGTGCCAGCAGTGACCCCACTAGCGGGATGATCGGGGAGCTGTTTTTT
TRBJ2-1,.,TRBV15,TRBD2,CATSRGLRDYDYNEQFF,TGTGCCACCAGCAGAGGCTTGCGGGACTACGACTACAATGAGCAGTTCTTC
TRBJ2-1,once,TRBV6-1,TRBD2,CASSEAVLRTTSAYNEQFF,TGTGCCAGCAGTGAAGCCGTCCTTAGGACGACTAGCGCATACAATGAGCAGTTCTTC
TRBJ2-7,.,TRBV14,.,CASSQVDSSAEQYF,TGTGCCAGCAGCCAAGTCGACAGTTCAGCCGAGCAGTACTTC
TRBJ2-1,.,TRBV28,TRBD2,CASSLSLAGGDEQFF,TGTGCCAGCAGTTTATCCCTAGCGGGAGGAGATGAGCAGTTCTTC
TRBJ1-1,.,TRBV6-1,.,CASSPRAGGNTEAFF,TGTGCCAGCAGTCCGCGGGCAGGAGGGAACACTGAAGCTTTCTTT
TRBJ2-5,.,TRBV9,.,CASSNQGQETQYF,TGTGCCAGCAGCAATCAGGGTCAAGAGACCCAGTACTTC
TRBJ2-1,once,TRBV15,.,CATSRDISYNEQFF,TGTGCCACCAGCAGAGACATTTCCTACAATGAGCAGTTCTTC
TRBJ1-1,.,TRBV7-9,.,CASSSSRLQVNTEAFF,TGTGCCAGCAGCTCGAGTCGGCTACAGGTGAACACTGAAGCTTTCTTT
TRBJ2-3,.,TRBV6-5,TRBD2,CASSYREESADTQYF,TGTGCCAGCAGTTATCGGGAGGAGAGCGCAGATACGCAGTATTTT
TRBJ2-4,.,TRBV5-8,.,CASSLEGAQPKNIQYF,TGTGCCAGCAGCTTGGAGGGAGCACAGCCTAAAAACATTCAGTACTTC
TRBJ2-7,.,TRBV7-9,.,CASSAIYSYEQYF,TGTGCCAGCAGCGCCATCTACTCCTACGAGCAGTACTTC
TRBJ2-7,.,TRBV27,.,CATGDILTYEQYF,TGTGCCACCGGGGACATCCTAACCTACGAGCAGTACTTC
TRBJ1-3,.,TRBV7-2,.,CASTLVGRGEGNTIYF,TGTGCCAGCACCCTAGTAGGGCGGGGAGAAGGAAACACCATATATTTT
TRBJ2-7,.,TRBV29-1,TRBD1,CSGRGVGTGGGYEQYF,TGCAGCGGCAGAGGAGTGGGGACAGGGGGTGGCTACGAGCAGTACTTC
TRBJ2-1,.,TRBV10-3,TRBD2,CAIRSGGGVYNEQFF,TGTGCCATCAGATCGGGGGGAGGGGTTTACAATGAGCAGTTCTTC
TRBJ1-5,.,TRBV11-2,.,CASSLEPGNQPQHF,TGTGCCAGCAGCTTAGAACCCGGGAATCAGCCCCAGCATTTT
TRBJ2-1,.,TRBV5-1,.,CASSFGRTNEQFF,TGCGCCAGCAGCTTCGGGAGAACCAATGAGCAGTTCTTC
TRBJ2-7,.,TRBV6-1,TRBD1,CASDPGTGGYEQYF,TGTGCCAGCGATCCGGGGACAGGGGGCTACGAGCAGTACTTC
TRBJ2-1,.,TRBV5-1,.,CASSLEADVYNEQFF,TGCGCCAGCAGCTTAGAGGCGGATGTCTACAATGAGCAGTTCTTC
TRBJ2-1,.,TRBV7-9,.,CASSLGVREQFF,TGTGCCAGCAGCTTAGGTGTGCGTGAGCAGTTCTTC
TRBJ2-5,.,TRBV28,.,CAIGGAETQYF,TGTGCCATAGGGGGGGCGGAGACCCAGTACTTC
TRBJ2-5,.,TRBV28,TRBD2,CASTRLAGETQYF,TGTGCCAGCACCAGACTAGCTGGGGAGACCCAGTACTTC
TRBJ2-7,.,TRBV19,.,CASSKFPRESYEQYF,TGTGCCAGTAGTAAGTTCCCCAGGGAATCCTACGAGCAGTACTTC
TRBJ2-2,.,TRBV27,.,CASSQQRSGSNRELFF,TGTGCCAGCAGTCAACAGCGATCGGGGTCAAACCGGGAGCTGTTTTTT
TRBJ2-7,.,TRBV6-5,.,CASSYSAETYEQYF,TGTGCCAGCAGTTACTCGGCGGAAACCTACGAGCAGTACTTC
TRBJ2-7,once,TRBV4-2,TRBD2,CASSHYSGRAVYEQYF,TGTGCCAGCAGCCACTATAGCGGGAGGGCCGTCTACGAGCAGTACTTC
TRBJ2-1,.,TRBV28,TRBD1,CASSPTTGGNEQFF,TGTGCCAGCAGTCCTACGACAGGGGGCAATGAGCAGTTCTTC
TRBJ1-6,.,TRBV15,TRBD1,CATSRDRGQNSPLHF,TGTGCCACCAGCAGGGACAGGGGGCAAAATTCACCCCTCCACTTT
TRBJ2-1,.,TRBV30,.,CAWSVEARWQFF,TGTGCCTGGAGTGTTGAAGCCCGCTGGCAGTTCTTC
TRBJ2-1,.,TRBV29-1,TRBD2,CSVESGTSGNEQFF,TGCAGCGTTGAGTCCGGGACTAGCGGGAATGAGCAGTTCTTC
TRBJ1-4,.,TRBV4-1,TRBD1,CASSLQQGEQEKLFF,TGCGCCAGCAGCCTACAACAGGGGGAACAGGAAAAACTGTTTTTT
TRBJ1-2,.,TRBV28,.,CASSLTGGMERGYTF,TGTGCCAGCAGTTTGACAGGAGGTATGGAGAGGGGCTACACCTTC
TRBJ2-7,.,TRBV13,.,CASSNLLAEGQYF,TGTGCCAGCAGCAATTTACTGGCGGAGGGGCAGTACTTC
TRBJ1-5,.,TRBV2,.,CASSFRDISNQPQHF,TGTGCCAGCAGCTTCCGGGACATTAGCAATCAGCCCCAGCATTTT
TRBJ2-3,.,TRBV5-4,TRBD1,CASSLVGTGVPTDTQYF,TGTGCCAGCAGCTTGGTTGGGACAGGGGTTCCCACAGATACGCAGTATTTT
TRBJ1-1,once,TRBV28,.,CASSLSGEGVITDTEAFF,TGTGCCAGCAGTTTATCAGGGGAGGGAGTGATTACGGACACTGAAGCTTTCTTT
TRBJ1-2,.,TRBV7-2,.,CASSLGRESDYGYTF,TGTGCCAGCAGCTTAGGCCGGGAGTCCGACTATGGCTACACCTTC
TRBJ2-7,once,TRBV7-2,.,CASSLVASEFPYEQYF,TGTGCCAGCAGCTTAGTGGCTAGCGAATTCCCCTACGAGCAGTACTTC